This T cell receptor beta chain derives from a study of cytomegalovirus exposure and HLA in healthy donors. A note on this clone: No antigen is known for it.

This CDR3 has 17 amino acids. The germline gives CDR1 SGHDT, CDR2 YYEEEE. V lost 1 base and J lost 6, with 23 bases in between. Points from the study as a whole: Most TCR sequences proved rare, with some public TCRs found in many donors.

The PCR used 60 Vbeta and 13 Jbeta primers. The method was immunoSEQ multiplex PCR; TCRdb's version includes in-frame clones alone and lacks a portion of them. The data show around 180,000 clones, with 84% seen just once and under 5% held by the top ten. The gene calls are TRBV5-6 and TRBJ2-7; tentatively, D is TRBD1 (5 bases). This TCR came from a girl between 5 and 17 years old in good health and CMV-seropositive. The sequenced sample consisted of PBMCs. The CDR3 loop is CASSLYRTGSRAREQYF. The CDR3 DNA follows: TGTGCCAGCAGCTTGTATAGAACCGGGTCCAGGGCTCGCGAGCAGTACTTC. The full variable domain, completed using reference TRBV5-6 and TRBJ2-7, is DAGVTQSPTHLIKTRGQQVTLRCSPKSGHDTVSWYQQALGQGPQFIFQYYEEEERQRGNFPDRFSGHQFPNYSSELNVNALLLGDSALYLCASSLYRTGSRAREQYFGPGTRLTVT.